These 5 T cell receptor beta chains originate from one sample sequenced in a study. TCRdb ran MiXCR on the 5' RACE reads and lists one entry per CDR3 protein. The repertoire includes nearly 55,000 distinct CDR3 sequences, almost 25% of them detected once, and approximately 3.4% sits in the top ten. The sequenced material came from tumor-infiltrating naive CD4+ T cells sorted from the breast tumor. As for subset: naive CD4+ T cells, CD4+CD45RA+CD25-. The receptors derive from a female donor with breast cancer.

Only a few counts were recorded for this clonotype. The chain employs TRBV20-1 and TRBJ2-3; 10 bases agree with TRBD2. This CDR3 spans 15 amino acids. V lost 3 bases to trimming and J lost 3 bases; unmatched junction nucleotides: 6. The germline V gene encodes CDR1 DFQATT and CDR2 SNEGSKA (reference sequence). The CDR3 nucleotides are TGCAGTGCTAGGGCCGCTAGCGGGAGAACAGATACGCAGTATTTT. Residues: CSARAASGRTDTQYF.

This chain joins TRBV20-1 and TRBJ2-3; D is undetermined. The ends were cut back, 4 bases at V and 1 base at J, with 24 bases in the middle. This CDR3 has 18 amino acids. Germline assignment: CDR1 DFQATT and CDR2 SNEGSKA (reference sequence). The CDR3 protein is CSATPILVSGARTDTQYF. As DNA, the CDR3 is TGCAGTGCTACTCCTATCTTAGTATCAGGCGCTCGCACAGATACGCAGTATTTT.

This rearrangement joins TRBV20-1 to TRBJ2-3, with 15 bases matching TRBD2. The length of the CDR3 is 17 residues. The V and J ends lost 6 bases and 4 bases, in that order; junction bases with no gene match: 11. Germline CDR1 is DFQATT and CDR2 is SNEGSKA (reference sequence). The CDR3 is CSAAGTSGRMRPDTQYF. CDR3 nucleotides: TGCAGTGCGGCCGGGACTAGCGGGAGGATGAGGCCAGATACGCAGTATTTT.

This clonotype turned up a few times. V gene TRBV5-1 combines with J gene TRBJ2-3, with 12 bases that match TRBD2. V lost 4 bases and J lost 0; bases outside the gene matches: 0. CDR1 and CDR2 (germline): SGHRS, YFSETQ. CDR3 length equals 15 residues. CDR3 sequence: CASSGTSGSTDTQYF. The CDR3 bases are TGCGCCAGCAGCGGGACTAGCGGGAGCACAGATACGCAGTATTTT. The full variable domain, completed using reference TRBV5-1 and TRBJ2-3, is KAGVTQTPRYLIKTRGQQVTLSCSPISGHRSVSWYQQTPGQGLQFLFEYFSETQRNKGNFPGRFSGRQFSNSRSEMNVSTLELGDSALYLCASSGTSGSTDTQYFGPGTRLTVL.

This clonotype is medium-sized (0.01 to 0.1%) in the sample. The chain links TRBV20-1 to TRBJ1-1; D uncertain. This CDR3 has 12 residues. V gave up 6 bases and J gave up 4 bases, with 12 bases separating them. Germline CDR1 reads DFQATT; CDR2 reads SNEGSKA (reference sequence). The CDR3 coding sequence is TGCAGTGCCCGAGCTGGCGGCACTGAAGCTTTCTTT. It yields the protein CSARAGGTEAFF.